Below, 7 T cell receptor beta chains from the same sample are listed, as sequenced in a study of Ad26.COV2.S vaccination and SARS-CoV-2 variants. Sequenced by immunoSEQ multiplex PCR; TCRdb stores in-frame clones only, minus some. Of roughly 700,000 clones in the sample, roughly 90% were seen once. The treatment is: 15 to 20 received Ad26.COV2.S at low or high dose, single or two shots; about 5 received placebo; per-sample allocation not given. The samples were gathered on day 63 after the first injection of vaccine or placebo. The sequencing here drew on peripheral blood, taken in a trial of Ad26.COV2.S vaccine versus placebo. These TCRs come from a person aged 18-60 years who received the Ad26.COV2.S COVID-19 vaccine or a placebo.

In DNA form, the CDR3 reads TGTGCCTGGAGCCGGGGACGAAAGAGCTCTGGAAACACCATATATTTT. The encoded protein is CAWSRGRKSSGNTIYF. This chain uses TRBV30 with TRBJ1-3; D is possibly TRBD1 (5 bases). V lost 3 bases and J 0 bases, leaving 15 bases between the germline ends. Germline CDR1 reads GTSNPN; CDR2 reads SVGIG (reference sequence). This CDR3 is 16 amino acids long. Filled out from reference TRBV30 and TRBJ1-3, the complete variable domain reads SQTIHQWPATLVQPVGSPLSLECTVEGTSNPNLYWYRQAAGRGLQLLFYSVGIGQISSEVPQNLSASRPQDRQFILSSKKLLLSDSGFYLCAWSRGRKSSGNTIYFGEGSWLTVV.

The rearrangement links TRBV27 to TRBJ2-6; 9 bases map to TRBD1. Looked up from germline, CDR1 is MNHEY and CDR2 is SMNVEV (reference sequence). This CDR3 has 17 amino acids. J was trimmed by 1 base and V by 6 bases; bases with no gene match: 7. DNA of the CDR3: TGTGCCAGCAGCCGGGACAGGGCTTCGTCTGGGGCCAACGTCCTGACTTTC. Translating gives CASSRDRASSGANVLTF.

With respect to this clone: This sample also contains other DNA sequences that code for the same CDR3. This sequence joins TRBV24-1 and TRBJ2-1; D perhaps matches TRBD2 (5 bases). Trimming shortened V by 5 bases and J by 1 base, and 5 bases separated the two germline ends. Germline V gene lookup returns CDR1 KGHDR and CDR2 SFDVKD. The CDR3 runs to 13 residues. The CDR3: CATSGGSYNEQFF. CDR3 bases: TGTGCCACCAGTGGCGGGTCCTACAATGAGCAGTTCTTC.

This chain joins TRBV12-3 or TRBV12-4 and TRBJ2-1; D ambiguous. V lost 6 bases and J 4 bases, leaving 10 bases between the germline ends. The CDR3 is made up of 13 amino acids. The chain's CDR3 is CASSADGYNEQFF. The CDR3 DNA follows: TGTGCCAGCAGCGCAGACGGGTACAATGAGCAGTTCTTC.

Here the CDR3 DNA reads TGTGCCACCAGCCCACCCTGGGACTTCACCGGGGAGCTGTTTTTT. It yields the protein CATSPPWDFTGELFF. V gene TRBV15 combines with J gene TRBJ2-2, with D tentatively TRBD2 (6 bases). The CDR3 sequence is 15 residues long. V lost 5 bases, J lost 4 bases, and 14 bases lay in between. The V gene's germline CDR1 is LNHNV and CDR2 YYDKDF (reference sequence).

This chain uses TRBV19 with TRBJ2-1, with 7 positions matching TRBD1. Germline assignment: CDR1 LNHDA and CDR2 SQIVND (reference sequence). This CDR3 has 15 residues. The V gene end was trimmed by 3 bases and the J gene end by 0 bases; junction bases not matched to a gene: 2. This CDR3 reads CASSMDRSSYNEQFF. Written as DNA, the CDR3 is TGTGCCAGTAGTATGGACAGGAGCTCCTACAATGAGCAGTTCTTC.

This chain links TRBV27 with TRBJ1-1; 9 nucleotides agree with TRBD1. V was pared by 5 bases and J by 1 base, with 5 bases of the junction left unmatched. The length of the CDR3 is 15 residues. The germline V gene has CDR1 MNHEY and CDR2 SMNVEV (reference sequence). CDR3 DNA: TGTGCCAGCAGTATTACAGGGGGCAGGAACACTGAAGCTTTCTTT. Translated, it gives CASSITGGRNTEAFF.